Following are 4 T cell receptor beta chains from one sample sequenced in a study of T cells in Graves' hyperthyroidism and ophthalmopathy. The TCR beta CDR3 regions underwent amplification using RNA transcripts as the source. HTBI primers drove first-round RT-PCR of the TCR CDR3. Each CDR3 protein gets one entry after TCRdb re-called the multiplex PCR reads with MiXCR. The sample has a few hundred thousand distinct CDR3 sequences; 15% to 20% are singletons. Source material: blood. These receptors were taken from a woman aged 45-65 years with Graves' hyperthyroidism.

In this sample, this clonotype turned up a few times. DNA of the CDR3: TGTGCCAGCAGCCAAGTTCTAGGTCTAGTCGAGCAGTACTTC. It yields the protein CASSQVLGLVEQYF. The J gene is TRBJ2-7, the V gene TRBV3-1; D call uncertain. The CDR3 totals 14 residues. Trimming pared 1 base from V and 6 bases from J, leaving 13 bases between. CDR1 LGHDT and CDR2 YNNKEL come from the germline V gene (reference sequence).

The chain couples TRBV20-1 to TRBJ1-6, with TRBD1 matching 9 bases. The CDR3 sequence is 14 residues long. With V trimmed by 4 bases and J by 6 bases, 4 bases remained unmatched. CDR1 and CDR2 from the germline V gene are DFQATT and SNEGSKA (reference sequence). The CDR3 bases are TGCAGTGCTAAAGGACAGGGGATTAATTCACCCCTCCACTTT. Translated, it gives CSAKGQGINSPLHF.

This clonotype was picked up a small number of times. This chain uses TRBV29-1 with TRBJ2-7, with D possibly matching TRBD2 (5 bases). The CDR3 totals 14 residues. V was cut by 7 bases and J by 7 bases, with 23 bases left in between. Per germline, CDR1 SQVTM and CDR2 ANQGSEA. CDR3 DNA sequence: TGCAGCGCCAAAGGCGGGCCACAAACCCAGGAGCAGTACTTC. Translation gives CSAKGGPQTQEQYF.

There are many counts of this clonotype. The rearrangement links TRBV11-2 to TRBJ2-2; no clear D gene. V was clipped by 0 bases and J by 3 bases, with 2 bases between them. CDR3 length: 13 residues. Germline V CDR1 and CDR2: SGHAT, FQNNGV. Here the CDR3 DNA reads TGTGCCAGCAGCTTAGAATACACCGGGGAGCTGTTTTTT. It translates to CASSLEYTGELFF.